Below, 32 T cell receptor beta chains from the same sample are listed, as sequenced in a study of blood T cell repertoires in COVID-19. Clones were read by immunoSEQ multiplex PCR, and TCRdb kept only the in-frame ones, dropping some. This sample has 250,000 or so clones, with approximately 85% found just once. Sequencing used peripheral blood. These receptors were obtained from a man in his fifties with acute or convalescent COVID-19.

V gene TRBV10-3 combines with J gene TRBJ2-7, with TRBD1 matching 8 bases. Germline V gene lookup returns CDR1 ENHRY and CDR2 SYGVKD. The trim removed 10 bases at V and 4 bases at J, leaving 12 bases unmatched. The CDR3 extends over 14 amino acids. This CDR3 reads CATHPQGAGYEQYF. DNA of the CDR3: TGTGCCACCCACCCCCAGGGGGCCGGATACGAGCAGTACTTC.

This clone showed up just once. The chain couples TRBV7-9 to TRBJ1-2; tentatively, D is TRBD1 (6 bases). V was clipped by 1 base and J by 6 bases, with 12 bases between them. This CDR3 is built from 14 residues. From germline, CDR1 is SEHNR and CDR2 FQNEAQ (reference sequence). The CDR3 spells CASSLGGQGNGYTF. CDR3 coding DNA: TGTGCCAGCAGCTTAGGGGGGCAGGGTAATGGCTACACCTTC.

The V and J genes are TRBV5-6 and TRBJ2-3; perhaps TRBD2 as D (6 bases). CDR1 SGHDT and CDR2 YYEEEE come from the germline V gene. The CDR3 loop spans 19 amino acids. Trimming took 4 bases from V and 3 from J, leaving 27 bases between them. The CDR3 spells CASSREGVSGSRLTDTQYF. The DNA of the CDR3 is TGTGCCAGCAGCCGTGAAGGAGTTAGCGGCAGTCGCTTGACAGATACGCAGTATTTT. Full variable domain (remainder filled in from reference TRBV5-6 and TRBJ2-3): DAGVTQSPTHLIKTRGQQVTLRCSPKSGHDTVSWYQQALGQGPQFIFQYYEEEERQRGNFPDRFSGHQFPNYSSELNVNALLLGDSALYLCASSREGVSGSRLTDTQYFGPGTRLTVL.

In DNA, the CDR3 is TGTGCCAGCAGCGGGGGGTTTGGAAACACCATATATTTT. The encoded protein is CASSGGFGNTIYF. The chain couples TRBV11-3 to TRBJ1-3, with a tentative D call TRBD1 (5 bases). This CDR3 comprises 13 residues. Germline V lookup: CDR1 SGHNT, CDR2 YENEEA. Trimming removed 5 bases from V and 3 bases from J, with 8 bases in between.

The DNA for the CDR3 is TGTGCCAGCAGTTTAGGTCCTAATCAGCCCCAGCATTTT. Translating it yields CASSLGPNQPQHF. The gene calls are TRBV12-3 or TRBV12-4 and TRBJ1-5; D remains ambiguous. There are 13 residues in the CDR3. Between the trimmed V and J ends, which lost 1 base and 4 bases, there was a span of 5 bases.

This clone is a singleton in its sample. The chain recombines TRBV2 with TRBJ1-2, with 7 bases fitting TRBD1. CDR1 is SNHLY and CDR2 is FYNNEI in the germline V gene. This CDR3 contains 13 residues. V dropped 6 bases and J dropped 2; count of bases not matched to a gene: 3. The CDR3 sequence: CASREQGNYGYTF. As DNA, the CDR3 is TGTGCCAGCAGAGAACAGGGGAACTATGGCTACACCTTC.

This sequence joins TRBV4-1 and TRBJ2-5; D possibly corresponds to TRBD1 (6 bases). Germline V gene sequence: CDR1 MGHRA, CDR2 YSYEKL. Deletions cut 4 bases from V and 5 bases from J, with 14 bases between. The CDR3 totals 14 residues. CDR3 protein: CASSLKDRGETQYF. The CDR3 DNA follows: TGCGCCAGCAGCCTGAAGGACAGAGGGGAGACCCAGTACTTC.

The gene calls are TRBV10-3 and TRBJ2-3; TRBD2 is a possible D gene (6 bases). V was shortened by 2 bases and J by 2 bases, with 8 bases between the two germline ends. The CDR3 is 14 amino acids. Germline lookup yields CDR1 ENHRY and CDR2 SYGVKD. DNA of the CDR3: TGTGCCATCAGTGAGCGGGAGTTCACAGATACGCAGTATTTT. It specifies CAISEREFTDTQYF.

The chain couples TRBV5-6 to TRBJ1-2, with D possibly being TRBD1 (6 bases). Looked up from germline, CDR1 is SGHDT and CDR2 is YYEEEE. The CDR3 contains 14 residues. Trimming pared 4 bases from V and 8 bases from J, leaving 18 bases between. The CDR3 is CASSQDSLLDGYTF. As DNA, the CDR3 is TGTGCCAGCAGCCAGGACAGCCTCCTCGACGGCTACACCTTC.

V and J are TRBV10-1 and TRBJ2-7; 9 nucleotides line up with TRBD1. Germline V gene sequence: CDR1 WNHNN, CDR2 SYGVQD (reference sequence). The CDR3 has 18 residues. V lost 9 bases to trimming and J lost 2 bases; unmatched junction nucleotides: 20. Here the CDR3 reads CASVGSWLGTGITYEQYF. DNA for the CDR3: TGCGCCAGTGTCGGCAGTTGGCTGGGGACAGGGATAACCTACGAGCAGTACTTC.

The rearrangement joins TRBV7-3 to TRBJ1-1, with 11 nucleotides matching TRBD1. CDR3 length: 15 amino acids. Looked up from germline, CDR1 is SGHTA and CDR2 is FQGTGA. J lost 4 bases, V lost 2 bases, and 3 bases had no gene match. In DNA form, the CDR3 reads TGTGCCAGCAGCTTATTTGGGACAGGGGGCACTGAAGCTTTCTTT. It yields the protein CASSLFGTGGTEAFF.

This clone came up once. The chain combines TRBV14 with TRBJ1-2; D remains ambiguous. In germline, CDR1 is SGHDN, CDR2 FVKESK. V dropped 4 bases and J dropped 8 bases, with 14 bases sitting between them. This CDR3 has 13 amino acids. The CDR3 reads CASSPSRGGGYTF. The CDR3 DNA sequence: TGTGCCAGCAGCCCCTCTCGGGGAGGAGGCTACACCTTC.

The J gene is TRBJ2-7, the V gene TRBV4-1; TRBD1 is a possible D gene (5 bases). The V end was cut by 3 bases, the J end by 7 bases, with 22 bases between. The CDR3 has 16 residues. In germline, CDR1 is MGHRA, CDR2 YSYEKL. The CDR3 protein is CASSQGQAVTSREQYF. CDR3 DNA: TGCGCCAGCAGCCAGGGGCAGGCCGTGACATCTCGAGAGCAGTACTTC.

This clone was seen just once. The genes are TRBV25-1 and TRBJ2-7; 7 bases match TRBD1. V lost 3 bases, J lost 0 bases, and 5 bases stayed unmatched. CDR3 length: 15 residues. CDR1 and CDR2 (germline): MGHDK, SYGVNS. The CDR3 spells CASSEPGQVSYEQYF. CDR3 in DNA: TGTGCCAGCAGTGAGCCCGGACAGGTCTCCTACGAGCAGTACTTC.

The gene calls are TRBV27 and TRBJ2-7, with a tentative D call TRBD2 (6 bases). Per germline, CDR1 MNHEY and CDR2 SMNVEV (reference sequence). The CDR3 loop spans 14 amino acids. Between the trimmed V and J ends, which lost 6 bases and 1 base, there was a span of 13 bases. CDR3 loop: CASSQWDWSYEQYF. The CDR3, as DNA: TGTGCCAGCAGCCAGTGGGACTGGTCCTACGAGCAGTACTTC.

The V call is TRBV6-5, the J call TRBJ1-5; 8 nucleotides match TRBD1. V shed 7 bases, J shed 4 bases, and the junction held 9 bases outside the gene matches. The CDR3 contains 15 residues. Germline CDR1 is MNHEY and CDR2 is SVGAGI. The CDR3 sequence is CASTLRTGPNQPQHF. For the CDR3, the DNA is TGTGCCAGCACCTTAAGGACAGGGCCGAATCAGCCCCAGCATTTT.

The chain has TRBV2 and TRBJ2-7, with D possibly TRBD1 on 6 matching bases. Germline V CDR1 and CDR2: SNHLY, FYNNEI. The CDR3 loop spans 15 amino acids. Trimming took 2 bases from V and 7 from J, leaving 18 bases between them. The CDR3 DNA is TGTGCCAGCAGTGAATTCTCCGGGACAATCTTGGAGCAGTACTTC. Translation: CASSEFSGTILEQYF.

The chain employs TRBV18 and TRBJ1-5; 10 bases are shared with TRBD1. J lost 2 bases, V lost 1 base, and 2 bases had no gene match. The germline CDR1 and CDR2 sequences are KGHSH and LQKENI. The CDR3 contains 16 residues. The CDR3 reads CASSPRGTGGNQPQHF. The CDR3 coding sequence is TGTGCCAGCTCACCACGGGGGACAGGGGGCAATCAGCCCCAGCATTTT.

This chain uses TRBV7-9 with TRBJ1-4; TRBD1 matches at 10 bases. From germline, CDR1 is SEHNR and CDR2 FQNEAQ (reference sequence). The CDR3 extends over 16 amino acids. J was trimmed by 10 bases and V by 4 bases; bases with no gene match: 12. Written as DNA, the CDR3 is TGTGCCAGCAGCTCCTTCTCCGGGACAGGGGTCGGAAAACTGTTTTTT. Translating it yields CASSSFSGTGVGKLFF.

The gene calls are TRBV9 and TRBJ2-2; 8 nucleotides agree with TRBD2. J lost 0 bases, V lost 4 bases, and 11 bases had no gene match. The CDR3 loop spans 18 amino acids. Looked up from germline, CDR1 is SGDLS and CDR2 is YYNGEE. CDR3 bases: TGTGCCAGCAGCCCGAAATTTGGCGGGGGGTCGAACACCGGGGAGCTGTTTTTT. Encoded protein: CASSPKFGGGSNTGELFF.

This clone was seen a handful of times. V gene TRBV11-2 combines with J gene TRBJ2-1, with TRBD2 matching over 9 bases. The CDR3 is made up of 19 amino acids. CDR1 SGHAT and CDR2 FQNNGV come from the germline V gene. With 2 bases clipped from V and 8 bases from J, the junction kept 19 bases outside the gene matches. The CDR3 region has the DNA TGTGCCAGCAGCTTACGACCGTTTGAGGGACTAGCCCCTTTTTATGAGCAGTTCTTC. Protein: CASSLRPFEGLAPFYEQFF.

The chain carries TRBV6-5 and TRBJ2-3; perhaps TRBD2 as D (5 bases). The CDR3 runs 13 residues. The V gene lost 2 bases and the J gene lost 4 bases, with 7 bases spanning the gap. Per the germline V gene, CDR1 is MNHEY and CDR2 is SVGAGI. CDR3 nucleotide sequence: TGTGCCAGCAGTTACCACGGGGCAGATACGCAGTATTTT. Protein sequence: CASSYHGADTQYF.

The chain has TRBV28 and TRBJ1-4; 9 nucleotides align to TRBD1. The length of the CDR3 is 13 residues. V dropped 6 bases and J dropped 8; count of bases not matched to a gene: 4. CDR1 and CDR2 from the germline V gene are MDHEN and SYDVKM. CDR3: CASRSGQGEKLFF. CDR3 in DNA: TGTGCCAGCAGGAGCGGACAGGGGGAAAAACTGTTTTTT.

The chain is built from TRBV13 and TRBJ2-3; D might be TRBD2 (6 bases). The germline gives CDR1 PRHDT, CDR2 FYEKMQ (reference sequence). The CDR3 is 16 amino acids. The V end was cut by 6 bases, the J end by 2 bases, with 18 bases between. CDR3 region: CASSAGRGKNTDTQYF. For the CDR3, the DNA is TGTGCCAGCAGTGCTGGGCGGGGAAAAAACACAGATACGCAGTATTTT.

This clone has more than one count but fewer than ten. The genes are TRBV18 and TRBJ1-4; D is perhaps TRBD1 (5 bases). The CDR3 is made up of 17 amino acids. V lost 3 bases to trimming and J lost 0 bases, with 14 bases between them. Germline CDR1 KGHSH, CDR2 LQKENI. The CDR3 sequence: CASSPPGLTATNEKLFF. The CDR3, as DNA: TGTGCCAGCTCACCCCCGGGACTGACTGCAACTAATGAAAAACTGTTTTTT.

V usage is TRBV19 and J usage is TRBJ1-5; D ambiguous. V was cut by 4 bases and J by 7 bases, with 14 bases left in between. The CDR3 runs to 14 residues. Germline V lookup: CDR1 LNHDA, CDR2 SQIVND (reference sequence). The CDR3 DNA reads as TGTGCCAGTAGTAAGACGGGCGGGTCCCAGCCCCAGCATTTT. This translates into CASSKTGGSQPQHF.

The chain employs TRBV29-1 and TRBJ2-6; D gene ambiguous. CDR1 SQVTM and CDR2 ANQGSEA come from the germline V gene. V was cut by 6 bases and J by 0 bases, with 9 bases left in between. This CDR3 spans 14 amino acids. The CDR3 bases are TGCAGCGTAGCAGGAACCTCTGGGGCCAACGTCCTGACTTTC. As protein: CSVAGTSGANVLTF.

The CDR3 protein is CASSWDGSSGNTIYF. The CDR3 DNA sequence: TGTGCCAGCAGCTGGGACGGGAGCTCTGGAAACACCATATATTTT. The chain has TRBV7-2 and TRBJ1-3, with D perhaps TRBD1 (5 bases). The V and J ends lost 4 bases and 0 bases respectively, with 10 bases between them. The length of the CDR3 is 15 residues. CDR1 and CDR2 from the germline V gene are SGHTA and FQGNSA.

V and J are TRBV21-1 and TRBJ1-5. TRBV21-1 is listed as a pseudogene. The CDR3 extends over 19 amino acids. CDR3 loop: CASSKVKGGGRDSNQPQHF. CDR3 nucleotide sequence: TGTGCCAGCAGCAAAGTGAAAGGGGGGGGCAGAGACAGCAATCAGCCCCAGCATTTT.

The gene calls are TRBV25-1 and TRBJ1-6, with D maybe TRBD1 (6 bases). The CDR3 covers 16 residues. The germline V gene has CDR1 MGHDK and CDR2 SYGVNS. V lost 6 bases and J lost 2, with 14 bases in between. The CDR3: CASRGARDTYNSPLHF. DNA for the CDR3: TGTGCCAGCAGAGGAGCCCGGGACACCTATAATTCACCCCTCCACTTT. The full variable domain, completed using reference TRBV25-1 and TRBJ1-6, is EADIYQTPRYLVIGTGKKITLECSQTMGHDKMYWYQQDPGMELHLIHYSYGVNSTEKGDLSSESTVSRIRTEHFPLTLESARPSHTSQYLCASRGARDTYNSPLHFGNGTRLTVT.

This clone was detected only once. The chain employs TRBV7-9 and TRBJ1-1; D remains unclear. The V gene's germline CDR1 is SEHNR and CDR2 FQNEAQ (reference sequence). This CDR3 is 13 amino acids long. Trimming pared 5 bases from V and 1 base from J, leaving 8 bases between. The CDR3 DNA reads as TGTGCCAGCAGCCCCCAAGCGAACACTGAAGCTTTCTTT. Its translation is CASSPQANTEAFF.

This chain joins TRBV5-6 and TRBJ1-6, with TRBD1 identical over 7 bases. This CDR3 has 16 amino acids. The V segment lost 0 bases and the J segment 7 bases; nucleotides outside the gene matches: 7. Germline loops: CDR1 SGHDT, CDR2 YYEEEE. The DNA of the CDR3 is TGTGCCAGCAGCTTGGATTGGACAGGTGAAAATTCACCCCTCCACTTT. Translated, it gives CASSLDWTGENSPLHF.